This T cell receptor (beta chain) was identified during a study of tumor-infiltrating lymphocytes in primary liver carcinoma. Overall study context: Male and female patients aged 30 to 69 years made up the cohort. About 3.65 to 7.5 million productive TCRbeta reads were obtained from the samples, with similar numbers across tissue types. Study-wide points: Tumor specimens were characterized by a significantly higher top-250-clone fraction than blood (p = 0.039).

The tissue used was unsorted bulk material of roughly 17-34 mg. RNA and DNA were co-extracted from it with the AllPrep DNA/RNA mini kit. Samples came from superior, inferior, lateral poles and tumor centre. Regarding this clonotype: Its specificity is unknown. Germline is not matched at one junction end, which may reflect a read error.

The input was roughly 0.5 ug total RNA; TCR beta cDNA was made from it with a constant-region primer. For TCR beta, libraries were produced by three nested multiplex PCR rounds using slightly modified ARM-PCR. With TRBV1-TRBV30 forward primers and a C-beta reverse primer, the first two PCR rounds were run for roughly 10 cycles each. TCRdb re-derived calls from the multiplex PCR reads in MiXCR, one entry per CDR3 protein. The data contain over 25,000 distinct CDR3 sequences, around 84% of them singletons. Germline CDR1 and CDR2: ENHRY and SYGVKD. The CDR3 totals 16 residues. The sample was liver tumor tissue from sampling region 3. The subset: tumor region T3, left-lateral pole. This TCR was recovered from a middle-aged man with primary liver carcinoma and hepatitis B virus infection. The chain carries TRBV10-3 and TRBJ2-2, with 7 bases aligning to TRBD1. The CDR3 DNA sequence: TGTGCCACCAGGGGGACAGAAGGTGGGAACACAGGGGAGCTGTTTTTT. Translated, it gives CATRGTEGGNTGELFF.